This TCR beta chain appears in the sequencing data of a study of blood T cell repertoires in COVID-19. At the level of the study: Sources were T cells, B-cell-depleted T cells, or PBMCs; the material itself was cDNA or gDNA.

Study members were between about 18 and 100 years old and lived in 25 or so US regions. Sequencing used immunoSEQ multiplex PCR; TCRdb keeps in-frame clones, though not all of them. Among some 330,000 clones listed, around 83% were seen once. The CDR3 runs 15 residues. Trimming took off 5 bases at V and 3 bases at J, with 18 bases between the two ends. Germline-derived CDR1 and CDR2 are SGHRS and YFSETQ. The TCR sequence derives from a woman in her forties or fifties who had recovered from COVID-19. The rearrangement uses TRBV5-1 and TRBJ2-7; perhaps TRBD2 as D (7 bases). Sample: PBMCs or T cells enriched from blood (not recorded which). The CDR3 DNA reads TGCGCCAGCAGTATCGGAGGGAGGGGGAGCTACGAGCAGTACTTC. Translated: CASSIGGRGSYEQYF.